Following are 24 T cell receptor beta chains from one sample sequenced in a study of identical twins. TCRdb reprocessed the 5' RACE reads via MiXCR and lists one record per CDR3 protein. The top ten clones hold approximately 2% of a sample with approximately 700,000 distinct CDR3 sequences, 5.5% to 6.5% of them seen once. Sequenced: naive T cells sorted from blood. These receptors came from a man aged 18 to 29 in good health.

This clonotype was seen ten or more times. The chain uses TRBV20-1 and TRBJ2-1; a weak D match, TRBD1 (6 bases). Germline CDR1 reads DFQATT; CDR2 reads SNEGSKA (reference sequence). Deletions cut 5 bases from V and 2 bases from J, with 13 bases between. The CDR3 totals 14 residues. The CDR3 sequence is CSAYGQRTYNEQFF. The CDR3 nucleotides read TGCAGTGCTTACGGACAGCGAACCTACAATGAGCAGTTCTTC.

The sample holds many counts of this clonotype. V is TRBV29-1 and J is TRBJ2-7; no clear D. The CDR3 length is 9 residues. Per germline, CDR1 SQVTM and CDR2 ANQGSEA. The CDR3 loop reads CTEPHEQYF. The CDR3 DNA follows: TGCACGGAACCTCACGAGCAGTACTTC.

This clonotype was found a few times. The chain couples TRBV4-1 to TRBJ1-5; no clear D gene. This CDR3 is built from 14 residues. V lost 0 bases and J lost 4, with 7 bases in between. Germline values: CDR1 MGHRA, CDR2 YSYEKL. The CDR3 sequence is CASSQEKGNQPQHF. In nucleotides, the CDR3 is TGCGCCAGCAGCCAAGAGAAGGGTAATCAGCCCCAGCATTTT.

This clonotype was detected many times. This chain links TRBV7-2 with TRBJ2-4, with D perhaps assigned TRBD1 or TRBD2 (6 bases each). Germline-derived CDR1 and CDR2 are SGHTA and FQGNSA. V was cut by 10 bases and J by 4 bases, with 23 bases left in between. The CDR3 totals 16 residues. In DNA, the CDR3 is TGTGCCAAACAATACAAGGGTCGGGGGCCTAAAAACATTCAGTACTTC. Protein sequence: CAKQYKGRGPKNIQYF.

A few counts support this clonotype. V and J are TRBV27 and TRBJ2-2; D uncertain. Trimming took off 2 bases at V and 4 bases at J, with 11 bases between the two ends. The germline V gene has CDR1 MNHEY and CDR2 SMNVEV (reference sequence). The CDR3 is 15 amino acids. The CDR3, as DNA: TGTGCCAGCAGTTTAGGTAGCAGCGCCACCGGGGAGCTGTTTTTT. It yields the protein CASSLGSSATGELFF.

The chain couples TRBV5-1 to TRBJ2-7; TRBD1 matches at 7 bases. This CDR3 spans 13 amino acids. The germline CDR1 and CDR2 sequences are SGHRS and YFSETQ. V gave up 3 bases and J gave up 5 bases; unmatched junction bases: 5. The CDR3: CASSYGTADEQYF. Here the CDR3 DNA reads TGCGCCAGCAGCTATGGGACAGCCGACGAGCAGTACTTC.

This clonotype was observed a handful of times. This sequence joins TRBV6-5 and TRBJ2-3; 7 nucleotides match TRBD2. The ends lost 3 bases at V and 6 bases at J; junction bases unmatched: 9. The CDR3 length is 15 residues. Per germline, CDR1 MNHEY and CDR2 SVGAGI. This chain's CDR3 is CASSYGSGPGDTQYF. DNA of the CDR3: TGTGCCAGCAGTTATGGTAGCGGGCCCGGGGATACGCAGTATTTT.

This clonotype was detected only a few times. This chain joins TRBV10-3 and TRBJ2-7; 7 bases are a match to TRBD2. The CDR3 consists of 16 residues. V shed 0 bases and J 2 bases; nucleotides not matched to a gene: 7. Germline lookup yields CDR1 ENHRY and CDR2 SYGVKD. The CDR3 is CAISESRAGDAYEQYF. In DNA form, the CDR3 reads TGTGCCATCAGTGAGTCGAGGGCGGGAGATGCCTACGAGCAGTACTTC.

In its sample, this clonotype was seen many times. The J gene is TRBJ2-2, the V gene TRBV5-1; D is ambiguous. V gave up 0 bases and J gave up 3 bases, with 9 bases separating them. Looked up from germline, CDR1 is SGHRS and CDR2 is YFSETQ. The CDR3 loop spans 15 amino acids. The chain's CDR3 is CASSLEGSYTGELFF. The CDR3, as DNA: TGCGCCAGCAGCTTGGAGGGCAGCTACACCGGGGAGCTGTTTTTT. Supplemented by reference TRBV5-1 and TRBJ2-2, the full variable domain reads KAGVTQTPRYLIKTRGQQVTLSCSPISGHRSVSWYQQTPGQGLQFLFEYFSETQRNKGNFPGRFSGRQFSNSRSEMNVSTLELGDSALYLCASSLEGSYTGELFFGEGSRLTVL.

Many counts were recorded for this clonotype. The J gene is TRBJ1-1, the V gene TRBV6-6; 7 positions agree with TRBD1. CDR1 MNHNY and CDR2 SVGAGI come from the germline V gene (reference sequence). Trimming took 5 bases from V and 6 from J; bases not matched to a gene: 3. CDR3 length: 12 residues. As DNA, the CDR3 is TGTGCCAGCAGTACAGGGGAACCTGAAGCTTTCTTT. This sequence encodes CASSTGEPEAFF.

The V and J genes are TRBV3-1 and TRBJ2-1; the match to TRBD2 covers 12 bases. CDR3 length: 18 amino acids. V shed 0 bases, J shed 2 bases, and the junction held 5 bases outside the gene matches. Germline V lookup: CDR1 LGHDT, CDR2 YNNKEL (reference sequence). The CDR3 region has the DNA TGTGCCAGCAGCCAAGAGGTGACTAGCGGGAGACCCTACAATGAGCAGTTCTTC. Translated, it gives CASSQEVTSGRPYNEQFF.

J is TRBJ1-4 and V is TRBV5-5; D possibly corresponds to TRBD1 (5 bases). There are 15 residues in the CDR3. V lost 4 bases to trimming and J lost 5 bases, with 15 bases between them. Germline V lookup: CDR1 SGHKS, CDR2 YYEKEE (reference sequence). CDR3 in DNA: TGTGCCAGCAGCGGATTTACGGGACTAAATGAAAAACTGTTTTTT. It encodes CASSGFTGLNEKLFF.

This clonotype has a count of ten or more. The chain couples TRBV12-3 or TRBV12-4 to TRBJ2-7; D is ambiguous. Trimming took 3 bases from V and 4 from J, leaving 13 bases between them. The CDR3 contains 14 residues. The CDR3 is CASSLENSWYEQYF. CDR3 in DNA: TGTGCCAGCAGTTTGGAGAACAGTTGGTACGAGCAGTACTTC.

This clonotype has ten or more counts. V and J are TRBV12-3 or TRBV12-4 and TRBJ2-7, with a possible D match to TRBD1 (6 bases). The V gene lost 0 bases and the J gene lost 2 bases, with 17 bases spanning the gap. The CDR3 spans 17 residues. The CDR3, as DNA: TGTGCCAGCAGTTTAGCGCTTACTTTGACAGGAGCCTACGAGCAGTACGTC. This codes for CASSLALTLTGAYEQYV.

This clonotype appeared many times. The J gene is TRBJ2-7, the V gene TRBV5-1, with 10 positions matching TRBD2. Germline values: CDR1 SGHRS, CDR2 YFSETQ. The CDR3 sequence is 15 residues long. Unmatched junction bases numbered 6, after V lost 0 bases and J lost 6 bases. The CDR3 nucleotides read TGCGCCAGCAGCTTGGAGTCTAGCGGGAGACGCGAGCAGTACTTC. Translated: CASSLESSGRREQYF.

The chain has TRBV3-1 and TRBJ2-1; TRBD2 matches 8 bases. In germline, CDR1 is LGHDT, CDR2 YNNKEL (reference sequence). There are 16 residues in the CDR3. The junction had 5 bases not matched to a gene; V was cut back by 1 base and J by 3 bases. CDR3 in amino acids: CASSQAGTSYYNEQFF. Here the CDR3 DNA reads TGTGCCAGCAGCCAAGCCGGGACTAGTTACTACAATGAGCAGTTCTTC.

This clonotype was seen at least ten times. The V gene is TRBV5-6, the J gene TRBJ1-3; D gene ambiguous. Between the trimmed V and J ends, which lost 1 base and 1 base, there was a span of 9 bases. CDR3 length: 15 residues. Germline CDR1 is SGHDT and CDR2 is YYEEEE. The CDR3 region has the DNA TGTGCCAGCAGCTTGAGATCGCCTTCTGGAAACACCATATATTTT. Translation gives CASSLRSPSGNTIYF.

This clonotype was found many times. This chain joins TRBV21-1 and TRBJ2-7. TRBV21-1 is classified as a pseudogene. The CDR3 runs 15 residues. CDR3 sequence reads: CASSHRSGSSYEQYV. DNA for the CDR3: TGTGCCAGCAGCCATCGGAGCGGGAGTTCCTACGAGCAGTACGTC.

The chain couples TRBV6-2 or TRBV6-3 to TRBJ2-7; 8 bases align to TRBD2. This CDR3 is 16 amino acids long. V trimming: 4 bases; J trimming: 4 bases; junction bases outside the gene matches: 12. The germline V gene encodes CDR1 MNHEY and CDR2 SVGEGT. The CDR3 loop reads CASSSRGAGVGYEQYF. CDR3 sequence (DNA): TGTGCCAGCAGTTCTCGGGGAGCGGGAGTTGGGTACGAGCAGTACTTC.

The chain joins TRBV7-7 to TRBJ2-5, with D hard to call. The CDR3 extends over 15 amino acids. Deletions cut 5 bases from V and 1 base from J, with 14 bases between. Germline V gives CDR1 SSHAT, CDR2 FNYEAQ (reference sequence). The CDR3 reads CASSDVGRPQETQYF. The CDR3 DNA is TGTGCCAGCAGCGATGTGGGCAGGCCCCAAGAGACCCAGTACTTC.

The sample holds many counts of this clonotype. The chain carries TRBV29-1 and TRBJ1-2, with D perhaps matching TRBD1 (5 bases). There are 14 residues in the CDR3. Germline V lookup: CDR1 SQVTM, CDR2 ANQGSEA. With 0 bases removed from V and 6 bases from J, the gap between germline ends came to 14 bases. In nucleotides, the CDR3 is TGCAGCGTTGAAGATCGGCAGGGCCTCGATGGCTACACCTTC. Translation gives CSVEDRQGLDGYTF.

This clonotype was seen ten or more times. CDR3 sequence (DNA): TGCAGTGCTAGGGGGGGAGGGGATCAGCCCCAGCATTTT. Protein: CSARGGGDQPQHF. This rearrangement joins TRBV20-1 to TRBJ1-5; tentatively, D is TRBD1 (5 bases). There are 13 residues in the CDR3. Per germline, CDR1 DFQATT and CDR2 SNEGSKA (reference sequence). The V end lost 3 bases, the J end lost 5 bases, and 11 bases lay between the germline ends.

This clonotype was found a few times. The gene calls are TRBV24-1 and TRBJ2-5; 8 bases align to TRBD1. J lost 1 base, V lost 9 bases, and 9 bases had no gene match. This CDR3 region has 15 residues. In germline, CDR1 is KGHDR, CDR2 SFDVKD. The CDR3 reads CATGWIGTGQETQYF. Written as DNA, the CDR3 is TGTGCCACCGGATGGATCGGGACAGGCCAAGAGACCCAGTACTTC.

This clonotype was found a few times. The CDR3 coding sequence is TGCGCCAGCAGCTTAGGGACTAGCGGGAGTGAGACCCAGTACTTC. Its translation is CASSLGTSGSETQYF. The chain employs TRBV5-1 and TRBJ2-5; 14 bases fit TRBD2. Germline values: CDR1 SGHRS, CDR2 YFSETQ. The CDR3 loop spans 15 amino acids. V lost 2 bases and J lost 5; bases outside the gene matches: 2.